These T cell receptor beta chains were read from a single sample in a study of technical replicates of blood from several donors. The data were produced by immunoSEQ multiplex PCR, yet TCRdb's version contains in-frame clones alone and is incomplete. The sample yields tens of thousands of clones, approximately 90% seen once. The specimen sequenced was PBMCs. These receptors all stem from a human donor in good health. Some clones in this sample may be carry-over from other donors' samples. The CDR3 runs from the conserved cysteine through the conserved F or W. The order of the fields is J gene, V gene, D gene, clone size, CDR3 DNA, CDR3 protein. A D gene is named only where the DNA matches it firmly. Only some rows state a clone size, as once, few, many or a class for expanded clones.

j_gene: TRBJ2-7
v_gene: TRBV9
d_gene: TRBD1
abundance: NA
CDR3nt: TGTGCCAGCAGTCCGGACAGGGCCTACTACGAGCAGTACTTC
CDR3aa: CASSPDRAYYEQYF

j_gene: TRBJ2-7
v_gene: TRBV10-3
d_gene: NA
abundance: NA
CDR3nt: TGTGCCATTGCCGGTGTGAACGAGCAGTACTTC
CDR3aa: CAIAGVNEQYF

j_gene: TRBJ1-1
v_gene: TRBV27
d_gene: NA
abundance: few
CDR3nt: TGTGCCAGCAAAAGGCGGGTGGACACTGAAGCTTTCTTT
CDR3aa: CASKRRVDTEAFF

j_gene: TRBJ2-1
v_gene: TRBV6-5
d_gene: NA
abundance: NA
CDR3nt: TGTGCCAGCAGAGCCGGGAGCCGGAACGATGAGCAGTTCTTC
CDR3aa: CASRAGSRNDEQFF

j_gene: TRBJ2-7
v_gene: TRBV2
d_gene: TRBD2
abundance: NA
CDR3nt: TGTGCCAGCAGTGAAGTCGGCGGGAGTGACGACGAGCAGTACTTC
CDR3aa: CASSEVGGSDDEQYF

j_gene: TRBJ1-5
v_gene: TRBV6-1
d_gene: TRBD1
abundance: once
CDR3nt: TGTGCCAGCAGTGAAGGGACAGGGAGGCAGCCCCAGCATTTT
CDR3aa: CASSEGTGRQPQHF

j_gene: TRBJ2-3
v_gene: TRBV5-1
d_gene: TRBD2
abundance: NA
CDR3nt: TGCGCCAGCAGCGGGGGAGGGATAGCCTCAGATACGCAGTATTTT
CDR3aa: CASSGGGIASDTQYF

j_gene: TRBJ2-2
v_gene: TRBV4-3
d_gene: TRBD1
abundance: few
CDR3nt: TGCGCCAGCAGCCAAGCCCGGGACAGATACACCGGGGAGCTGTTTTTT
CDR3aa: CASSQARDRYTGELFF

j_gene: TRBJ2-1
v_gene: TRBV11-2
d_gene: TRBD2
abundance: NA
CDR3nt: TGTGCCAGCAGCCGAAGCGGGACCTACAATGAGCAGTTCTTC
CDR3aa: CASSRSGTYNEQFF

j_gene: TRBJ2-3
v_gene: TRBV7-7
d_gene: TRBD2
abundance: NA
CDR3nt: TGTGCCAGCAGCAAAGCGGGGCCGGATACGCAGTATTTT
CDR3aa: CASSKAGPDTQYF

j_gene: TRBJ1-6
v_gene: TRBV19
d_gene: NA
abundance: NA
CDR3nt: TGTGCCAGTAGTATAACTGGCGGCGGCGATTCACCCCTCCACTTT
CDR3aa: CASSITGGGDSPLHF

j_gene: TRBJ2-7
v_gene: TRBV7-2
d_gene: TRBD1
abundance: once
CDR3nt: TGTGCCAGCAGCTTAGGGTCAGGGGGCAGTTACGAGCAGTACTTC
CDR3aa: CASSLGSGGSYEQYF

j_gene: TRBJ1-3
v_gene: TRBV18
d_gene: NA
abundance: NA
CDR3nt: TGTGCCAGCTCACCATTTGTTATATTTGGACAGCACTCTGGAAACACCATATATTTT
CDR3aa: CASSPFVIFGQHSGNTIYF

j_gene: TRBJ1-2
v_gene: TRBV4-3
d_gene: NA
abundance: NA
CDR3nt: TGCGCCAGCAGCCAAGAGCCAGGGGCCGCCCCAGGTGGCTACACCTTC
CDR3aa: CASSQEPGAAPGGYTF

j_gene: TRBJ2-2
v_gene: TRBV7-3
d_gene: NA
abundance: NA
CDR3nt: TGTGCCAGCAGCATCCCGGGGACCGGGGAGCTGTTTTTT
CDR3aa: CASSIPGTGELFF

j_gene: TRBJ1-1
v_gene: TRBV11-2
d_gene: TRBD1
abundance: NA
CDR3nt: TGTGCCAGCAGCTTAGAGGGGGACAGGGGCAATCCTAAAAACACTGAAGCTTTCTTT
CDR3aa: CASSLEGDRGNPKNTEAFF

j_gene: TRBJ1-1
v_gene: TRBV4-1
d_gene: TRBD1
abundance: few
CDR3nt: TGCGCCAGCAGACCGACAGGGGGCGTTGAAGGCACTGAAGCTTTCTTT
CDR3aa: CASRPTGGVEGTEAFF

j_gene: TRBJ2-5
v_gene: TRBV4-2
d_gene: NA
abundance: NA
CDR3nt: TGTGCCAGCAGCCAACCACAGAACCAAGAGACCCAGTACTTC
CDR3aa: CASSQPQNQETQYF

j_gene: TRBJ2-7
v_gene: TRBV5-4
d_gene: TRBD1
abundance: NA
CDR3nt: TGTGCCAGCAGCTCGTTGGACAGGAGCTCCTACGAGCAGTACTTC
CDR3aa: CASSSLDRSSYEQYF

j_gene: TRBJ1-1
v_gene: TRBV30
d_gene: NA
abundance: NA
CDR3nt: TGTGCCTGCCTATGGGGGGACGGCACTGAAGCTTTCTTT
CDR3aa: CACLWGDGTEAFF

j_gene: TRBJ1-2
v_gene: TRBV19
d_gene: TRBD1
abundance: NA
CDR3nt: TGTGCCAGTAGGCCTAGGGGACAGGGAGATTCGGATGGCTACACCTTC
CDR3aa: CASRPRGQGDSDGYTF

j_gene: TRBJ2-5
v_gene: TRBV5-8
d_gene: NA
abundance: NA
CDR3nt: TGTGCCAGCAGCAACAGGGTCTCAGAGACCCAGTACTTC
CDR3aa: CASSNRVSETQYF

j_gene: TRBJ2-7
v_gene: TRBV15
d_gene: TRBD2
abundance: NA
CDR3nt: TGTGCCACCAGCGTCGGACTAGCGGGAGTCGCCTACGAGCAGTACTTC
CDR3aa: CATSVGLAGVAYEQYF

j_gene: TRBJ2-2
v_gene: TRBV7-9
d_gene: TRBD1
abundance: few
CDR3nt: TGTGCCAGCAGCCCTCGGACAGGGGGCGACACCGGGGAGCTGTTTTTT
CDR3aa: CASSPRTGGDTGELFF

j_gene: TRBJ2-1
v_gene: TRBV10-3
d_gene: TRBD2
abundance: NA
CDR3nt: TGTGCCATCAGTGGACTAGCGGGTACAGTGGGGAATGAGCAGTTCTTC
CDR3aa: CAISGLAGTVGNEQFF

j_gene: TRBJ2-1
v_gene: TRBV7-6
d_gene: TRBD2
abundance: NA
CDR3nt: TGTGCCAGCAGCCTAGAGGGAGGGAGAAATGAGCAGTTCTTC
CDR3aa: CASSLEGGRNEQFF

j_gene: TRBJ2-2
v_gene: TRBV7-2
d_gene: NA
abundance: NA
CDR3nt: TGTGCCAGCAGCCCTTCGTACACCGGGGAGCTGTTTTTT
CDR3aa: CASSPSYTGELFF

j_gene: TRBJ2-5
v_gene: TRBV5-1
d_gene: TRBD2
abundance: once
CDR3nt: TGCGCCAGCAGCCGGAGTGGGACTATAGAGGAGACCCAGTACTTC
CDR3aa: CASSRSGTIEETQYF

j_gene: TRBJ2-3
v_gene: TRBV9
d_gene: TRBD2
abundance: NA
CDR3nt: TGTGCCAGCAGCGTAGCGGGGGGGATCCGCACAGATACGCAGTATTTT
CDR3aa: CASSVAGGIRTDTQYF

j_gene: TRBJ1-5
v_gene: TRBV29-1
d_gene: NA
abundance: NA
CDR3nt: TGCAGCGTTGGCGACAGCCTGAGGCCCCAGCATTTT
CDR3aa: CSVGDSLRPQHF

j_gene: TRBJ2-2
v_gene: TRBV6-6
d_gene: NA
abundance: NA
CDR3nt: TGTGCCAGCAGTTCCGAGGCACTAACGGCCGGGGAGCTGTTTTTT
CDR3aa: CASSSEALTAGELFF

j_gene: TRBJ1-5
v_gene: TRBV11-2
d_gene: NA
abundance: NA
CDR3nt: TGTGCCAGCAGCTTAAGCAGGGAAGGGCAGCCCCAGCATTTT
CDR3aa: CASSLSREGQPQHF

j_gene: TRBJ2-2
v_gene: TRBV27
d_gene: NA
abundance: NA
CDR3nt: TGTGCCAGCAGCAATCACCGGGACTTCCCCGGCGGGGAGCTGTTTTTT
CDR3aa: CASSNHRDFPGGELFF

j_gene: TRBJ2-3
v_gene: TRBV5-4
d_gene: TRBD1
abundance: few
CDR3nt: TGTGCCAGCAGTCCGACAGGGGGTACGACAGATACGCAGTATTTT
CDR3aa: CASSPTGGTTDTQYF

j_gene: TRBJ1-5
v_gene: TRBV29-1
d_gene: NA
abundance: NA
CDR3nt: TGCAGCGTTGACAGGGTTCCCAATCAGCCCCAGCATTTT
CDR3aa: CSVDRVPNQPQHF

j_gene: TRBJ2-1
v_gene: TRBV29-1
d_gene: NA
abundance: NA
CDR3nt: TGCAGCGTTTCGACTAGTCTCTCCTACAATGAGCAGTTCTTC
CDR3aa: CSVSTSLSYNEQFF

j_gene: TRBJ1-6
v_gene: TRBV10-3
d_gene: TRBD1
abundance: NA
CDR3nt: TGTGCCATCAGGGGGACAGACTATAATTCACCCCTCCACTTT
CDR3aa: CAIRGTDYNSPLHF

j_gene: TRBJ2-5
v_gene: TRBV5-1
d_gene: NA
abundance: NA
CDR3nt: TGCGCCAGCAGCTTGGAGGGTGGCGGGGAAAAAGAGACCCAGTACTTC
CDR3aa: CASSLEGGGEKETQYF

j_gene: TRBJ1-2
v_gene: TRBV19
d_gene: TRBD1
abundance: once
CDR3nt: TGTGCCAGTAGTATAGAGACAGGGACCTATGGCTACACCTTC
CDR3aa: CASSIETGTYGYTF

j_gene: TRBJ2-3
v_gene: TRBV7-2
d_gene: TRBD2
abundance: NA
CDR3nt: TGTGCCAGCAACTCGCAGTGGGGGGGAGGGGATACGCAGTATTTT
CDR3aa: CASNSQWGGGDTQYF

j_gene: TRBJ2-2
v_gene: TRBV5-6
d_gene: NA
abundance: NA
CDR3nt: TGTGCCAGCAGCTTAGTGGGGGGAAACACCGGGGAGCTGTTTTTT
CDR3aa: CASSLVGGNTGELFF

j_gene: TRBJ2-5
v_gene: TRBV7-3
d_gene: TRBD1
abundance: once
CDR3nt: TGTGCCAGCAGCTCACAGGGGGCCGGGGAGACCCAGTACTTC
CDR3aa: CASSSQGAGETQYF

j_gene: TRBJ2-1
v_gene: TRBV7-3
d_gene: NA
abundance: NA
CDR3nt: TGTGCCAGCAGCTCCTCACTAGTTAATGAGCAGTTCTTC
CDR3aa: CASSSSLVNEQFF

j_gene: TRBJ2-7
v_gene: TRBV2
d_gene: NA
abundance: NA
CDR3nt: TGTGCCAGCAGTGAAGGTTTCCAGGGGTTCCACGAGCAGTACTTC
CDR3aa: CASSEGFQGFHEQYF

j_gene: TRBJ1-1
v_gene: TRBV19
d_gene: TRBD1
abundance: NA
CDR3nt: TGTGCCAGTAGTGCCCGGGACAGGGCTTCTGAAGCTTTCTTT
CDR3aa: CASSARDRASEAFF

j_gene: TRBJ2-7
v_gene: TRBV6-1
d_gene: TRBD2
abundance: NA
CDR3nt: TGTGCCAGCAGTGATAATAGCGGGGGCCACTACGAGCAGTACTTC
CDR3aa: CASSDNSGGHYEQYF

j_gene: TRBJ2-7
v_gene: TRBV2
d_gene: NA
abundance: NA
CDR3nt: TGTGCCATCGCGCGGGCCCACGAGCAGTACTTC
CDR3aa: CAIARAHEQYF

j_gene: TRBJ1-3
v_gene: TRBV2
d_gene: NA
abundance: NA
CDR3nt: TGTGCCAGCACAGGTGGTGGAAACACCATATATTTT
CDR3aa: CASTGGGNTIYF

j_gene: TRBJ1-6
v_gene: TRBV19
d_gene: NA
abundance: once
CDR3nt: TGTGCCAGTAGTACAGGTTATTCACCCCTCCACTTT
CDR3aa: CASSTGYSPLHF

j_gene: TRBJ2-1
v_gene: TRBV7-3
d_gene: TRBD2
abundance: NA
CDR3nt: TGTGCCAGCAGCTACGCCGGGACTATCACCCACAATGAGCAGTTCTTC
CDR3aa: CASSYAGTITHNEQFF

j_gene: TRBJ2-5
v_gene: TRBV6-5
d_gene: TRBD1
abundance: NA
CDR3nt: TGTGCCAGCAGTCTACAGGGGGCGCACGGAGAGACCCAGTACTTC
CDR3aa: CASSLQGAHGETQYF